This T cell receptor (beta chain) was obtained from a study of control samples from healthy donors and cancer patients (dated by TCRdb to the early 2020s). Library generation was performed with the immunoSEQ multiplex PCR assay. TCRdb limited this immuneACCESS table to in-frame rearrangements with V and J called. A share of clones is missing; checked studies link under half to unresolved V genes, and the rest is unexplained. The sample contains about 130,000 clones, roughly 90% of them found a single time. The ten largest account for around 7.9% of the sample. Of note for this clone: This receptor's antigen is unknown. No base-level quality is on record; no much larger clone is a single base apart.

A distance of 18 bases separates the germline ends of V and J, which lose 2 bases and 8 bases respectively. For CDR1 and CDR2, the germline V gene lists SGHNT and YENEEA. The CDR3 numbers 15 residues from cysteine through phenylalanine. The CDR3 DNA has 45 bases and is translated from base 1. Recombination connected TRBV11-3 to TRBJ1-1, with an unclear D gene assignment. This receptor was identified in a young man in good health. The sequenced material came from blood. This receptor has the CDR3 CASSLSLRGSREAFF. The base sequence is TGTGCCAGCAGCTTATCTCTTCGGGGTTCTCGCGAAGCTTTCTTT.